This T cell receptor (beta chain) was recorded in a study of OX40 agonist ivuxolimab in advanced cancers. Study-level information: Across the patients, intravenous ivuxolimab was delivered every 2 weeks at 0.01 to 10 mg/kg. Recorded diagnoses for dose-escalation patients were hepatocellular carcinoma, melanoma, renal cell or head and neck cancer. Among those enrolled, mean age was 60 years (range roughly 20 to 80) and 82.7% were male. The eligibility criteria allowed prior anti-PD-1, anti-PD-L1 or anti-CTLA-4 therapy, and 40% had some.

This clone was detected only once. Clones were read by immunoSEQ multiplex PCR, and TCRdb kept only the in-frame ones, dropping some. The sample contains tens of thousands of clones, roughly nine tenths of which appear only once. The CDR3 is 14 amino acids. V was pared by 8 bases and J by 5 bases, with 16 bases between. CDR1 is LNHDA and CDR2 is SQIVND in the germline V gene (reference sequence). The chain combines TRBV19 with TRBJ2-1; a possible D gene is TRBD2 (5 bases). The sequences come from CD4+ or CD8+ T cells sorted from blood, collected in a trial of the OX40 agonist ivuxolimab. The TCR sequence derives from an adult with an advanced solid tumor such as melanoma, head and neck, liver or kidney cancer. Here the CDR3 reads CASFNPGGNNEQFF. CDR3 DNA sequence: TGTGCCAGTTTTAACCCCGGAGGCAACAATGAGCAGTTCTTC.